This T cell receptor beta chain was obtained from a study of T cells in Graves' hyperthyroidism and ophthalmopathy. Amplification of TCR beta CDR3 regions was performed using RNA transcripts as template. TCR CDR3 underwent first-round RT-PCR with the HTBI primer set. TCRdb reanalysed the multiplex PCR reads using MiXCR and keeps one entry per CDR3 protein. The sample yields 500,000 to 750,000 distinct CDR3 sequences, around 45% seen once. A remark on this clonotype: A much larger clone is a single base away; this may be a read error.

Absence of ophthalmopathy progression within 18 months defined stable Graves' hyperthyroidism. Patients between 18 and 65 years old had hyperthyroidism, newly diagnosed and lasting under 2 months. Orbital computed tomography and thyroid ultrasound, together with serum TRAb and thyroxine and clinical symptoms, were used for diagnoses. The CDR3 length is 15 residues. V was clipped by 1 base and J by 4 bases, with 10 bases between them. The sample taken for sequencing was peripheral blood or thyroid tissue (not recorded which). The chain joins TRBV12-3 or TRBV12-4 to TRBJ2-2; D uncertain. The TCR sequence derives from a woman in her late teens or twenties with Graves' hyperthyroidism. CDR3 amino acids: CASSLGPSVTGELFF. The DNA of the CDR3 is TGTGCCAGCAGTTTAGGTCCGTCCGTCACCGGGGAGCTGTTTTTT.